This T cell receptor (beta chain) was identified in a study of T cells in Graves' hyperthyroidism and ophthalmopathy. Using RNA transcripts as the source, TCR beta CDR3 regions were amplified. With the HTBI primer set, the TCR CDR3 went through a first round of RT-PCR. TCRdb used MiXCR to reprocess the multiplex PCR reads, holding one entry per CDR3 protein. The sample holds hundreds of thousands of distinct CDR3 sequences, under 20% seen once. The ends lost 7 bases at V and 2 bases at J; junction bases unmatched: 5. The CDR3 totals 15 residues. Germline values: CDR1 LNHDA, CDR2 SQIVND (reference sequence).

The chain recombines TRBV19 with TRBJ1-2, with 12 bases aligning to TRBD1. Specimen: blood. This sequence was found in a woman in her thirties with Graves' hyperthyroidism. In nucleotides, the CDR3 is TGTGCCAGTACCTCGGGGACAGGGGGCAACTATGGCTACACCTTC. This encodes CASTSGTGGNYGYTF.